Listed below are T cell receptor beta chains from one sample, sequenced in a study of shared clonotypes between healthy human individuals. The assay was immunoSEQ multiplex PCR, and TCRdb's table has in-frame clones only and misses some. The table lists roughly 1.4 million clones, 98% of them singletons. The sequenced sample consisted of naive CD4+ T cells sorted from blood. Source of these receptors: a man aged 25-45 years in good health. Each CDR3 is given with its conserved first and last residue. A D gene is named only where the DNA matches it firmly. Clone sizes are given selectively: once, few, many, or a class where the clone is expanded.

>.|TRBJ1-5|TRBD1|TRBV6-1
CASMRTGSSNQPQHF
TGTGCCAGCATGAGGACAGGGTCCTCCAATCAGCCCCAGCATTTT
>.|TRBJ2-3|.|TRBV11-1
CASNQGDTQYF
TGTGCCAGCAACCAGGGAGATACGCAGTATTTT
>.|TRBJ2-7|TRBD2|TRBV18
CASSQMSGGPPNEQYF
TGTGCCAGCTCACAGATGTCGGGAGGTCCGCCGAACGAGCAGTACTTC
>.|TRBJ2-7|TRBD1|TRBV19
CASRPSHRGYEQYF
TGTGCCAGTAGACCCTCCCACAGGGGCTACGAGCAGTACTTC
>.|TRBJ1-1|TRBD1|TRBV10-2
CASNPRGQGNTEAFF
TGCGCCAGCAACCCAAGGGGACAGGGGAACACTGAAGCTTTCTTT
>once|TRBJ2-1|.|TRBV29-1
CSVMDADNEQFF
TGCAGCGTTATGGACGCGGACAATGAGCAGTTCTTC
>.|TRBJ2-5|.|TRBV27
CASSRAEIETQYF
TGTGCCAGCAGTCGCGCAGAAATAGAGACCCAGTACTTC
>.|TRBJ1-2|TRBD1|TRBV7-6
CASSLAGQGGLGYTF
TGTGCCAGCAGCTTAGCGGGACAGGGGGGTTTGGGCTACACCTTC
>.|TRBJ2-1|TRBD1|TRBV5-1
CASSLEAGTGRDEQFF
TGCGCCAGCAGCTTGGAAGCCGGGACAGGGCGTGATGAGCAGTTCTTC
>once|TRBJ2-7|TRBD1|TRBV18
CASSPTGQRFTYEQYF
TGTGCCAGCTCACCAACGGGACAGCGGTTTACCTACGAGCAGTACTTC
>.|TRBJ1-2|TRBD1|TRBV10-3
CATHLGGTGANYGYTF
TGTGCCACGCATCTGGGAGGGACAGGGGCCAACTATGGCTACACCTTC
>once|TRBJ1-1|.|TRBV28
CASSLSRDFNTEAFF
TGTGCCAGCAGTTTATCCAGGGATTTTAACACTGAAGCTTTCTTT
>.|TRBJ2-3|TRBD2|TRBV19
CASGSGTDTQYF
TGTGCTAGCGGGAGCGGCACAGATACGCAGTATTTT
>.|TRBJ1-1|.|TRBV28
CASSQTQGAFF
TGTGCCAGCAGCCAAACACAGGGAGCTTTCTTT
>.|TRBJ1-5|.|TRBV9
CASSVGSTGQPQHF
TGTGCCAGCAGCGTGGGGTCTACGGGTCAGCCCCAGCATTTT